Shown below are 10 T cell receptor beta chains from a single sample sequenced in a study of cytomegalovirus exposure and HLA in healthy donors. PCR was performed using 60 Vbeta and 13 Jbeta primers. TCRdb's table, derived via immunoSEQ multiplex PCR, lists solely in-frame clones and lacks some. The repertoire has about 210,000 clones, about 80% of them found once; the top ten carry approximately 1.8%. Sequenced material: PBMCs. Receptors originate from a male donor in good health and CMV-seronegative.

There are a few counts of this clone. CDR3 nucleotide sequence: TGTGCCAGCAGCTTAGGGGGGGAAAGGGCGGACACCTTC. This codes for CASSLGGERADTF. The chain is built from TRBV7-2 and TRBJ1-2; TRBD1 is a possible D gene (5 bases). With 1 base removed from V and 12 bases from J, the gap between germline ends came to 15 bases. Germline CDR1 is SGHTA and CDR2 is FQGNSA. CDR3 size: 13 residues.

This clone was seen just once. This rearrangement joins TRBV6-1 to TRBJ2-2; possible D gene TRBD2, 6 bases. Germline V CDR1 and CDR2: MNHNS, SASEGT. This CDR3 region has 13 residues. Trimming removed 4 bases at V and 7 bases at J, with 10 bases between. The CDR3 DNA sequence: TGTGCCAGCAGTGTCGGACTATACGGGGAGCTGTTTTTT. This gives the protein CASSVGLYGELFF.

The J gene is TRBJ2-2, the V gene TRBV4-2; 10 bases map to TRBD2. The CDR3 totals 20 residues. The trim removed 4 bases at V and 3 bases at J, leaving 17 bases unmatched. Per the germline V gene, CDR1 is LGHNA and CDR2 is YNFKEQ. CDR3 amino acids: CASSRPWGLATRLDTGELFF. The CDR3 DNA is TGTGCCAGCAGCCGCCCCTGGGGACTAGCGACCCGATTGGACACCGGGGAGCTGTTTTTT.

V gene TRBV27 combines with J gene TRBJ1-5, with D unclear. Trimming removed 8 bases at V and 4 bases at J, with 15 bases between. CDR1 and CDR2 (germline): MNHEY, SMNVEV (reference sequence). The CDR3 extends over 14 amino acids. The CDR3 region is CASGDLGRNQPQHF. The CDR3 coding sequence is TGTGCCAGCGGGGATTTGGGGAGAAATCAGCCCCAGCATTTT.

This clone has a single count. V and J are TRBV7-2 and TRBJ1-1, with D possibly TRBD1 on 6 matching bases. The CDR3 has 15 amino acids. CDR1 and CDR2 from the germline V gene are SGHTA and FQGNSA. The V gene lost 0 bases and the J gene lost 1 base, with 9 bases spanning the gap. Here the CDR3 reads CASSLAGAENTEAFF. CDR3 nucleotides: TGTGCCAGCAGCTTAGCGGGGGCAGAGAACACTGAAGCTTTCTTT.

V gene TRBV7-9 combines with J gene TRBJ2-3, with D possibly TRBD2 on 6 matching bases. Germline lookup yields CDR1 SEHNR and CDR2 FQNEAQ (reference sequence). Trimming stripped 4 bases from V and 3 bases from J, with 14 bases between. The CDR3 spans 15 residues. CDR3: CASSWDGRGTDTQYF. CDR3 DNA sequence: TGTGCCAGCAGCTGGGACGGGCGGGGAACAGATACGCAGTATTTT.

J is TRBJ1-5 and V is TRBV15, with D perhaps matching TRBD1 (5 bases). Germline loops: CDR1 LNHNV, CDR2 YYDKDF (reference sequence). CDR3 length: 15 amino acids. V shed 2 bases and J shed 2 bases, with 10 bases lying between them. Written as DNA, the CDR3 is TGTGCCACCAGCAGAACCCCGGGGGGCAATCAGCCCCAGCATTTT. Its translation: CATSRTPGGNQPQHF.

The chain links TRBV5-1 to TRBJ2-5; 8 nucleotides line up with TRBD2. The germline V gene has CDR1 SGHRS and CDR2 YFSETQ. The CDR3 is 16 amino acids. J lost 2 bases, V lost 1 base, and 7 bases had no gene match. The CDR3 here is CASSLRQRGSQETQYF. CDR3 DNA: TGCGCCAGCAGCTTGCGCCAGCGGGGGAGTCAAGAGACCCAGTACTTC.

Notes on this clone: Different DNA sequences within this sample yield the same CDR3. This chain uses TRBV5-4 with TRBJ2-5; D is uncertain. The V end was cut by 0 bases, the J end by 2 bases, with 5 bases between. CDR1 SGHNT and CDR2 YYREEE come from the germline V gene (reference sequence). The CDR3 runs to 13 residues. This CDR3 reads CASSLELQETQYF. The CDR3 nucleotides read TGTGCCAGCAGCTTGGAACTACAAGAGACCCAGTACTTC.

A few counts support this clone. CDR3 protein: CASSDVTSGSNEQFF. The CDR3 bases are TGTGCCAGCAGTGACGTGACTAGCGGGAGCAATGAGCAGTTCTTC. The chain uses TRBV6-4 and TRBJ2-1, with 12 bases lining up with TRBD2. The CDR3 sequence is 15 residues long. Germline V gives CDR1 MRHNA, CDR2 SNTAGT. The V and J ends lost 2 bases and 6 bases, in that order; junction bases with no gene match: 2.